These T cell receptor beta chains were read from a single sample in a study of patients and donors after allogeneic stem cell transplantation. TCRdb ran MiXCR on the RT-PCR reads and lists one entry per CDR3 protein. The sample records approximately 37,000 distinct CDR3 sequences, over 25% being singletons. Sequencing was performed on blood, either unsorted or a sorted T cell fraction (not recorded which). These receptors came from a human donor who was either an allogeneic HSCT recipient or a stem cell or donor lymphocyte infusion donor (not recorded which). It is not recorded whose cells these are; they may come from a transplant donor. Both conserved end residues are part of each CDR3. Each record gives: J gene, V gene, clone size, CDR3 protein. Rows may omit the clone size; those that give it use once, few, many or a size class.

TRBJ2-3	TRBV5-1	few	CASRGAVLTDTQYF
TRBJ2-2	TRBV11-2	.	CASSQDRTGELFF
TRBJ2-7	TRBV6-5	.	CASSYLGTVSSYEQYF
TRBJ2-5	TRBV29-1	few	CSVPQRLEPQTQYF
TRBJ2-7	TRBV20-1	.	CSARGDRSSYEQYF
TRBJ2-3	TRBV29-1	few	CSASRLSHTQYF
TRBJ1-5	TRBV28	few	CASREGGNQPQHF
TRBJ2-1	TRBV5-1	few	CASSLQNPRTDYYNEQFF
TRBJ2-7	TRBV6-5	.	CASSYSLGGQDPYEQYF
TRBJ2-7	TRBV29-1	.	CSAFDRSSYEQYF
TRBJ2-3	TRBV12-3/TRBV12-4	.	CASSLRAGSTDTQYF
TRBJ2-7	TRBV29-1	few	CSAQNGGTYEQYF
TRBJ2-1	TRBV4-3	.	CASSRILMAGGPNEQFF
TRBJ2-5	TRBV10-3	few	CAISDSNQETQYF
TRBJ1-1	TRBV18	many	CASSRNRDSEAFF
TRBJ2-1	TRBV28	.	CASSFLAGYNEQFF
TRBJ1-1	TRBV28	.	CASSFLGQGRDTEAFF
TRBJ1-3	TRBV28	few	CASSLSEGYTIYF
TRBJ2-1	TRBV20-1	.	CGAMGGHGEQFF
TRBJ2-3	TRBV28	.	CASSLWGDVPTDTQYF
TRBJ2-7	TRBV21-1	.	CASSMGLAVLHEQYF
TRBJ2-1	TRBV5-1	.	CASSPRAQNEQFF
TRBJ1-5	TRBV5-6	few	CASSSGARNQPQHF
TRBJ1-1	TRBV29-1	.	CSVRGMNTEAFF
TRBJ2-7	TRBV20-1	few	CSAVPARALYEQYF
TRBJ1-6	TRBV27	many	CASSSGRPNSPLHF
TRBJ1-5	TRBV6-5	few	CASRAGIRLNQPQHF
TRBJ1-2	TRBV12-3/TRBV12-4	.	CASSLGLQGHGYTF
TRBJ1-1	TRBV6-6	few	CASSYGVGTEAFF
TRBJ1-3	TRBV7-8	many	CASRLGQLTGNTIYF
TRBJ1-4	TRBV11-2	.	CASSLTRTGSGLNEKLFF
TRBJ2-1	TRBV12-3/TRBV12-4	.	CASIYGGSSYNEQFF
TRBJ1-4	TRBV29-1	many	CSVDGNRGKLFF